Listed below are T cell receptor beta chains from one sample, sequenced in a study of shared clonotypes between healthy human individuals. Using immunoSEQ multiplex PCR, the repertoire was profiled, and TCRdb retains in-frame clones only, with some absent. The sample includes over a million clones, 75% to 80% of them seen just once. Sequencing was carried out using memory CD4+ T cells from PBMCs. These receptors were obtained from a man between 18 and 35 years old in good health. Some clones in this sample may be carry-over from other donors' samples. CDR3s include the opening cysteine and the closing phenylalanine or tryptophan. Each record gives: J gene, D gene, V gene, CDR3 protein. The D gene is left open where the match is weak.

j_call: -; d_call: TRBD2; v_call: TRBV5-1; cdr3_aa: CASSPGLAGAYEQYF
j_call: TRBJ2-2; d_call: -; v_call: TRBV7-3; cdr3_aa: CASSPGTFTGELFF
j_call: TRBJ1-1; d_call: -; v_call: TRBV5-4; cdr3_aa: CASSGTTNTEAFF
j_call: TRBJ2-7; d_call: TRBD1; v_call: TRBV6-1; cdr3_aa: CASSEAGKGGSGQYF
j_call: TRBJ1-1; d_call: TRBD1; v_call: TRBV19; cdr3_aa: CASAPTRGLTEAFF
j_call: TRBJ2-1; d_call: TRBD2; v_call: TRBV2; cdr3_aa: CAAGLALYNEQFF
j_call: TRBJ1-6; d_call: TRBD1; v_call: TRBV5-4; cdr3_aa: CASSHDRGNSPLHF
j_call: TRBJ2-3; d_call: -; v_call: TRBV5-4; cdr3_aa: CASSLYRTTDTQYF
j_call: TRBJ2-7; d_call: -; v_call: TRBV12-5; cdr3_aa: CASGLGLPGAREQYF
j_call: TRBJ1-4; d_call: -; v_call: TRBV28; cdr3_aa: CASSFRERLDPTNEKLFF
j_call: TRBJ1-2; d_call: TRBD1; v_call: TRBV4-1; cdr3_aa: CASSPPGQARNYGYTF
j_call: TRBJ2-5; d_call: -; v_call: TRBV5-1; cdr3_aa: CASSTSLGLIQETQYF
j_call: TRBJ1-1; d_call: -; v_call: TRBV28; cdr3_aa: CASREGGDNTEAFF
j_call: TRBJ2-2; d_call: -; v_call: TRBV4-1; cdr3_aa: CASSQVGSAGELFF
j_call: TRBJ2-1; d_call: TRBD1; v_call: TRBV7-9; cdr3_aa: CASSITGGGVIF
j_call: TRBJ1-5; d_call: -; v_call: TRBV19; cdr3_aa: CASSKQGVRNQPQHF
j_call: TRBJ1-4; d_call: TRBD1; v_call: TRBV19; cdr3_aa: CASSSTGSEKLFF
j_call: TRBJ2-4; d_call: -; v_call: TRBV7-8; cdr3_aa: CASSSPANKKNIQYF
j_call: TRBJ2-2; d_call: TRBD1; v_call: TRBV28; cdr3_aa: CASSPRGRVTGELFF
j_call: TRBJ2-5; d_call: -; v_call: TRBV7-3; cdr3_aa: CASSLTAGPGETQYF
j_call: TRBJ2-3; d_call: TRBD1; v_call: TRBV28; cdr3_aa: CASSIGTGFDTQYF
j_call: TRBJ1-4; d_call: -; v_call: TRBV2; cdr3_aa: CASRKLGQGFEKLFF
j_call: TRBJ2-5; d_call: -; v_call: TRBV18; cdr3_aa: CASSPPSETQYF
j_call: TRBJ1-5; d_call: -; v_call: TRBV28; cdr3_aa: CASSLFEGSNQPQHF
j_call: TRBJ1-5; d_call: -; v_call: TRBV27; cdr3_aa: CASSWARNQPQHF
j_call: TRBJ2-7; d_call: TRBD2; v_call: TRBV5-6; cdr3_aa: CASSSTSGTASYEQYF
j_call: TRBJ1-4; d_call: -; v_call: TRBV18; cdr3_aa: CASSLNPGRENEKLFF
j_call: TRBJ1-1; d_call: -; v_call: TRBV30; cdr3_aa: CAWSIRAVNTEAFF
j_call: TRBJ1-1; d_call: -; v_call: TRBV6-5; cdr3_aa: CASSYSRVSPTEAFF
j_call: TRBJ2-5; d_call: TRBD1; v_call: TRBV28; cdr3_aa: CASSSGTGSVRETQYF
j_call: TRBJ2-1; d_call: -; v_call: TRBV27; cdr3_aa: CASSPSPGGSYNEQFF
j_call: TRBJ2-7; d_call: TRBD1; v_call: TRBV2; cdr3_aa: CASSERGQGSYEQYF
j_call: TRBJ1-5; d_call: TRBD1; v_call: TRBV11-3; cdr3_aa: CASSAHRGQPQHF
j_call: TRBJ2-1; d_call: -; v_call: TRBV19; cdr3_aa: CASSIGAGRDNEQFF
j_call: TRBJ1-4; d_call: TRBD1; v_call: TRBV5-1; cdr3_aa: CASSSGQAPEKLFF
j_call: TRBJ2-3; d_call: -; v_call: TRBV11-1; cdr3_aa: CASSRSGSTDTQYF
j_call: TRBJ1-5; d_call: TRBD1; v_call: TRBV6-1; cdr3_aa: CASRGQGSNQPQHF
j_call: TRBJ1-2; d_call: -; v_call: TRBV30; cdr3_aa: CATPGGPHGYTF
j_call: TRBJ2-1; d_call: TRBD1; v_call: TRBV10-3; cdr3_aa: CAISDGTGGSYNEQFF
j_call: TRBJ2-4; d_call: -; v_call: TRBV28; cdr3_aa: CASSLGGAAKNIQYF
j_call: TRBJ2-3; d_call: -; v_call: TRBV11-2; cdr3_aa: CASSPTPGVTQYF